This TCR beta chain was recorded in a study of blood T cell repertoires in COVID-19. Study details: Whether acute or convalescent, the COVID-19 samples came from the United States, Italy and Spain. Sample material is recorded as cDNA or gDNA derived from T cells, B-cell-depleted T cells, or PBMCs.

Per the study methods: It was from reference gene primer amplification that nucleated cell counts were estimated. Measured with immunoSEQ multiplex PCR; TCRdb has only the in-frame clones, and not every one. V and J calls and clone size are copied from that table; D and trimming were computed from the DNA. The sample contains about 140,000 clones, approximately 80% of which appear only once. This CDR3 comprises 13 residues. The germline V gene has CDR1 SNHLY and CDR2 FYNNEI. V lost 8 bases and J 3 bases, leaving 14 bases between the germline ends. The sample taken for sequencing was peripheral blood. This rearrangement joins TRBV2 to TRBJ2-7; the D gene is possibly TRBD1 (6 bases). The clonotype originates from a man aged 70-80 years who had recovered from COVID-19. This CDR3 is CASQDRLLYEQYF. CDR3 bases: TGTGCCAGCCAGGACAGACTCCTCTACGAGCAGTACTTC. Using reference TRBV2 and TRBJ2-7 for the parts outside the CDR3, the full variable domain is EPEVTQTPSHQVTQMGQEVILRCVPISNHLYFYWYRQILGQKVEFLVSFYNNEISEKSEIFDDQFSVERPDGSNFTLKIRSTKLEDSAMYFCASQDRLLYEQYFGPGTRLTVT.